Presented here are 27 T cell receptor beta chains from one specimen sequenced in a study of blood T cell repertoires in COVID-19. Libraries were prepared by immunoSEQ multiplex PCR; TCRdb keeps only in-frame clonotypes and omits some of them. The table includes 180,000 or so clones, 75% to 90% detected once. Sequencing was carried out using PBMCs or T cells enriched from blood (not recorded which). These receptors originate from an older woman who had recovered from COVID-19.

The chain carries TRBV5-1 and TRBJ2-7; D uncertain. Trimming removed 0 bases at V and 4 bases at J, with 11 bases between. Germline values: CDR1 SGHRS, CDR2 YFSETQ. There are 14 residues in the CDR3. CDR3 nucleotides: TGCGCCAGCAGCTTGGATTCCCCGGAGTACGAGCAGTACTTC. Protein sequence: CASSLDSPEYEQYF.

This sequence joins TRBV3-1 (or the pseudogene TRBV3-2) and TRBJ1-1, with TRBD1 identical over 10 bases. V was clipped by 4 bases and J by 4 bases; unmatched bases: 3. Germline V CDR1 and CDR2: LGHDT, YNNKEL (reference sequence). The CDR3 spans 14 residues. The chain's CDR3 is CASSRGQGGTEAFF. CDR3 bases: TGTGCCAGCAGCCGAGGACAGGGGGGCACTGAAGCTTTCTTT.

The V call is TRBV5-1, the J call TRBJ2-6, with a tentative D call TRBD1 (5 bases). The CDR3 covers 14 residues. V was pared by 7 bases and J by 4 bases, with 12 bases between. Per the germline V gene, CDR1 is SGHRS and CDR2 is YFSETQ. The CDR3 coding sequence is TGCGCCAGCTCATCAGGGTCCGGGGCCAACGTCCTGACTTTC. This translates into CASSSGSGANVLTF.

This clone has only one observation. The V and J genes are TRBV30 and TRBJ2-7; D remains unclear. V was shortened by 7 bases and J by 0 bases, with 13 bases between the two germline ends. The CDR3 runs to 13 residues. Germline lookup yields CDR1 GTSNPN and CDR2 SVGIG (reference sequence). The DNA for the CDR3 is TGTGCCTTCCGAGACACCTCCTCCTACGAGCAGTACTTC. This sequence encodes CAFRDTSSYEQYF.

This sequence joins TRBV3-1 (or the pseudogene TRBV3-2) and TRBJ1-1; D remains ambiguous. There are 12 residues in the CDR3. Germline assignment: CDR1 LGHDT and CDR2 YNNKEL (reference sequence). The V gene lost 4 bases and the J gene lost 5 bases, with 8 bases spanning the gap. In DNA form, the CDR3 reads TGTGCCAGCAGCCCTGATCGGACTGAAGCTTTCTTT. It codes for CASSPDRTEAFF.

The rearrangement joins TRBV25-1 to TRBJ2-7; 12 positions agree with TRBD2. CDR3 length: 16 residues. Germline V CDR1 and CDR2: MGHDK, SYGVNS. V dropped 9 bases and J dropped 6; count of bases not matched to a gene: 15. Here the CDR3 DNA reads TGTGCCAGGGGATTCCTGACTAGCGGGAGAAGTCGCGAGCAGTACTTC. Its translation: CARGFLTSGRSREQYF.

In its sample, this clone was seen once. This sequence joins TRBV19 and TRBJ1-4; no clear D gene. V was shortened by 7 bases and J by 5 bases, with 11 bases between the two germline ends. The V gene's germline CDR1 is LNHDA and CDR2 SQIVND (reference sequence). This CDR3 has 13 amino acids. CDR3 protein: CASTDGANEKLFF. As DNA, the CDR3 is TGTGCCAGTACCGACGGAGCCAATGAAAAACTGTTTTTT.

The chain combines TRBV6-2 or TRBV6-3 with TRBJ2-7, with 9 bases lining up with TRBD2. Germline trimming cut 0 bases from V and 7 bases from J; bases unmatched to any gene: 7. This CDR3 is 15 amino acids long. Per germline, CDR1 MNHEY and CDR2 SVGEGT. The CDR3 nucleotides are TGTGCCAGCAGTTACTCCGCGGGGGGGAGGGAAGAGCAGTACTTC. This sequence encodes CASSYSAGGREEQYF.

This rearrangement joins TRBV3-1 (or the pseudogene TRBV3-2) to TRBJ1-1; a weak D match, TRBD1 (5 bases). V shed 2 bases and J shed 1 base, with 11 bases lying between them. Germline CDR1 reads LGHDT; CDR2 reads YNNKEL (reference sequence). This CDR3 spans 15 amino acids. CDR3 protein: CASSQRDQGNTEAFF. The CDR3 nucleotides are TGTGCCAGCAGCCAAAGAGATCAGGGGAACACTGAAGCTTTCTTT.

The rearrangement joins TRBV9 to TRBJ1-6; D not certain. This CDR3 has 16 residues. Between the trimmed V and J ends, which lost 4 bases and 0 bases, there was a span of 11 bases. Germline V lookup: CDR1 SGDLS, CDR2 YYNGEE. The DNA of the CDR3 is TGTGCCAGCAGCCGCGAACCAAGCTCCTATAATTCACCCCTCCACTTT. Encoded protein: CASSREPSSYNSPLHF.

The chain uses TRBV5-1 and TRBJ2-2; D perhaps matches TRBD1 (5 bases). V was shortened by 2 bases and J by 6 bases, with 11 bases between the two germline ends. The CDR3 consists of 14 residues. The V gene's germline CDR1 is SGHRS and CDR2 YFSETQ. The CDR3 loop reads CASSLQVGAGELFF. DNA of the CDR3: TGCGCCAGCAGCTTACAGGTCGGCGCCGGGGAGCTGTTTTTT.

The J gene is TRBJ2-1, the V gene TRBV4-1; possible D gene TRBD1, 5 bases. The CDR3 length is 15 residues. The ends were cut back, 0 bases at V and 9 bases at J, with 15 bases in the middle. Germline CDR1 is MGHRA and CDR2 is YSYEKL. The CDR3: CASSQEGAQHREQFF. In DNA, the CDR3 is TGCGCCAGCAGCCAAGAAGGGGCCCAGCACCGTGAGCAGTTCTTC.

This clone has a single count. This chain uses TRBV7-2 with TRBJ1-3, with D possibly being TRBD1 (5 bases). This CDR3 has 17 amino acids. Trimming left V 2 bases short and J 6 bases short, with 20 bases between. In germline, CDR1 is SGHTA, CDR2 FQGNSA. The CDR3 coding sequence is TGTGCCAGCAGCTTATTCGGCGGGGTCACGGGGGAAAACACCATATATTTT. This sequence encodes CASSLFGGVTGENTIYF. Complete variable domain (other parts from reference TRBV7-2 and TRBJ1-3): GAGVSQSPSNKVTEKGKDVELRCDPISGHTALYWYRQSLGQGLEFLIYFQGNSAPDKSGLPSDRFSAERTGGSVSTLTIQRTQQEDSAVYLCASSLFGGVTGENTIYFGEGSWLTVV.

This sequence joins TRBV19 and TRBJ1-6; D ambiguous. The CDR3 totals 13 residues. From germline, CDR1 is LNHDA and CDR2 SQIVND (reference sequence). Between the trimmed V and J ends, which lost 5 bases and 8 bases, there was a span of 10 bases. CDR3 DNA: TGTGCCAGTAGTCAACGGGGATATTCACCCCTCCACTTT. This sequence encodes CASSQRGYSPLHF.

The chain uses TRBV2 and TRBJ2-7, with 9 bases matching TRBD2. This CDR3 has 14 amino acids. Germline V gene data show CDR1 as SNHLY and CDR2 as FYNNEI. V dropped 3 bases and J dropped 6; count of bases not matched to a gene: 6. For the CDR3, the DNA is TGTGCCAGCAGTGAGACGCGGGGGGGCCTCGAGCAGTACTTC. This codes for CASSETRGGLEQYF.

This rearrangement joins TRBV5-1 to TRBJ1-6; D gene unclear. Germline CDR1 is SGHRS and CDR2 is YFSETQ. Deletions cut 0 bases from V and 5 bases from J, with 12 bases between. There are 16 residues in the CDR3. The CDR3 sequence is CASSLAGSADNSPLHF. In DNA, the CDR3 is TGCGCCAGCAGCTTGGCCGGGTCCGCTGATAATTCACCCCTCCACTTT.

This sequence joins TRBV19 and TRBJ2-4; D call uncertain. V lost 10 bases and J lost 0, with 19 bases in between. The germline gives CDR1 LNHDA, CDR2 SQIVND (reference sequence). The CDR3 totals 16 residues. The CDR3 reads CANAMPRLQAKNIQYF. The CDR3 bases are TGTGCCAACGCAATGCCGAGGCTGCAAGCCAAAAACATTCAGTACTTC.

The CDR3 is CASSRTGVGTEAFF. The CDR3 region has the DNA TGTGCCAGCAGTCGGACAGGGGTAGGTACTGAAGCTTTCTTT. The chain has TRBV3-1 (or the pseudogene TRBV3-2) and TRBJ1-1; 9 bases fit TRBD1. Germline V gives CDR1 LGHDT, CDR2 YNNKEL (reference sequence). The CDR3 is 14 amino acids. V shed 6 bases, J shed 5 bases, and the junction held 7 bases outside the gene matches.

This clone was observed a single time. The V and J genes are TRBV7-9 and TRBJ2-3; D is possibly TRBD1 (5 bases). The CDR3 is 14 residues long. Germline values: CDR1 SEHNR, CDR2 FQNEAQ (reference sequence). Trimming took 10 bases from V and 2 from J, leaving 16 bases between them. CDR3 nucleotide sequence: TGTGCCACCTCCCGGCAGGGTTCCACAGATACGCAGTATTTT. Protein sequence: CATSRQGSTDTQYF.

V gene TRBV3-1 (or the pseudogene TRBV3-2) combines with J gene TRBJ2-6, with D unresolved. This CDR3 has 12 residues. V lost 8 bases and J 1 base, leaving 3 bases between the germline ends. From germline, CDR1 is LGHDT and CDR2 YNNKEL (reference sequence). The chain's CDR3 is CASQSGANVLTF. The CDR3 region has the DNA TGTGCCAGCCAATCTGGGGCCAACGTCCTGACTTTC.

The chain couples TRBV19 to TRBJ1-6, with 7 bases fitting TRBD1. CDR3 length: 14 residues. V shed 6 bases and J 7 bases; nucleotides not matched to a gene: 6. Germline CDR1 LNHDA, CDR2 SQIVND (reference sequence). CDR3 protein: CASSRGQTNSPLHF. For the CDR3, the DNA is TGTGCCAGTAGCCGGGGACAGACCAATTCACCCCTCCACTTT.

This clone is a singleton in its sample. In DNA, the CDR3 is TGTGCCAGCAGCCAAGAAGGGACTCCGTCCTACAATGAGCAGTTCTTC. Its translation is CASSQEGTPSYNEQFF. The chain combines TRBV3-1 (or the pseudogene TRBV3-2) with TRBJ2-1, with D tentatively TRBD2 (6 bases). Germline lookup yields CDR1 LGHDT and CDR2 YNNKEL (reference sequence). Deletions cut 0 bases from V and 1 base from J, with 10 bases between. The CDR3 is 16 residues long.

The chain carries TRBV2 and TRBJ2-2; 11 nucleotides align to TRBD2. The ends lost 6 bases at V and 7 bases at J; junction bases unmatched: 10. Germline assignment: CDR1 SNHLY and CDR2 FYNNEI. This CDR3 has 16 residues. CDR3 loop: CASSLFSGGAGGELFF. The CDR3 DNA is TGTGCCAGCAGCCTTTTTAGCGGGGGGGCAGGCGGGGAGCTGTTTTTT.

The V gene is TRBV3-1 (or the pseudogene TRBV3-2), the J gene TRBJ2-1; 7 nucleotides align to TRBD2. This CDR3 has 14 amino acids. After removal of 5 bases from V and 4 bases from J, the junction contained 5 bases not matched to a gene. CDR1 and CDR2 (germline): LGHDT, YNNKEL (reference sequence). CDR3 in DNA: TGTGCCAGCAGCGCGGCGGGAGTGTACAATGAGCAGTTCTTC. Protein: CASSAAGVYNEQFF.

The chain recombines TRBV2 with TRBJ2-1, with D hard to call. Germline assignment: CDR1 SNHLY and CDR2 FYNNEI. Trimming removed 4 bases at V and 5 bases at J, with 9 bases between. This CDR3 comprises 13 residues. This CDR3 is CASSVGSDNEQFF. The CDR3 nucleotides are TGTGCCAGCAGTGTAGGAAGCGACAATGAGCAGTTCTTC.

CDR3 in DNA: TGCGCCAGCAGCTTGGTACTAGCGGGAGGTTCGGGCCACGAGCAGTACTTC. Its protein is CASSLVLAGGSGHEQYF. V gene TRBV5-1 combines with J gene TRBJ2-7; TRBD2 agrees at 12 bases. The CDR3 is 17 amino acids. Germline V gene data show CDR1 as SGHRS and CDR2 as YFSETQ. Unmatched junction bases numbered 9, after V lost 0 bases and J lost 5 bases.

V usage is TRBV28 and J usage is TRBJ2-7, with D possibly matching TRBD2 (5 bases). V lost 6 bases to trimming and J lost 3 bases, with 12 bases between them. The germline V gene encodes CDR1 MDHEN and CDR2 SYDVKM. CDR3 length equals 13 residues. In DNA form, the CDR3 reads TGTGCCAGCAGGCGGCACGGGGACTACGAGCAGTACTTC. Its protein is CASRRHGDYEQYF.